This TCR beta chain stems from a study of molecular identifiers for immune sequencing clone quantification. TCRdb recomputed calls from the PCR reads with MiXCR, one row per CDR3 protein. The data hold about 640,000 distinct CDR3 sequences, with approximately 20% observed a single time. Ten or more counts support this clonotype. CDR1 is MNHEY, CDR2 SVGAGI, per germline. The CDR3 has 13 residues. V lost 0 bases, J lost 5 bases, and 6 bases lay in between. The sequenced material came from naive CD8+ T cells from blood, with Jurkat cell RNA spiked in. Subset denoted: FACS-sorted CD8+CD4-CCR7+CD45RA+ naive T cells. The genes are TRBV6-5 and TRBJ2-3; D is unclear. This TCR was recovered from a human donor in good health. Some libraries in this study had Jurkat cell RNA spiked in. CDR3 nucleotide sequence: TGTGCCAGCAGTTACTCGAGGCTAGATACGCAGTATTTT. Amino acid sequence: CASSYSRLDTQYF.